This T cell receptor beta chain came from a study of tumour-infiltrating T cells in Burkitt lymphoma. Looking at the study overall: Overall and progression-free survival were predicted by productive clonality.

The data were produced by immunoSEQ multiplex PCR, yet TCRdb's version contains in-frame clones alone and is incomplete. Among roughly 15,000 clones listed, roughly 87% were seen once. Germline V lookup: CDR1 SGDLS, CDR2 YYNGEE. This CDR3 spans 13 amino acids. V was trimmed by 7 bases and J by 4 bases, leaving 14 bases between them. This TCR was recovered from a human donor with diffuse large B-cell lymphoma. The sample consisted of tumor tissue. J is TRBJ1-1 and V is TRBV9; D not certain. The CDR3 region has the DNA TGTGCCAGCGGACCCGGATTGGGCACTGAAGCTTTCTTT. Its translation: CASGPGLGTEAFF.